This T cell receptor beta chain was found in a study of CD8+ T cells in alopecia areata. Across the study: For treated patients, severity scores reflected the percentage of scalp area affected.

V dropped 5 bases and J dropped 10 bases, with 5 bases sitting between them. Germline V gene data show CDR1 as SGHTA and CDR2 as FQGTGA. This CDR3 comprises 10 residues. Sample treatment: oral pan-JAK inhibitor, 5-10 mg twice daily. Researchers picked out CD4+ and CD8+ T cells from PBMCs by sorting. cDNA reverse transcribed from extracted RNA served as the sequencing template. Produced via immunoSEQ multiplex PCR; TCRdb's table is partial and in-frame only. The table lists 210,000 or so clones, over 60% of them singletons, with about 1.2% in the top ten. In regard to this clone: Its specificity is unknown.

Study results and caveats: The link between baseline CD8+ expansion and response remains uncertain with one nonresponder.

V usage is TRBV7-3 and J usage is TRBJ2-2; no definite D call. Material: CD4+ T cells sorted from blood, obtained at week 44, from a patient treated with tofacitinib. The receptor was isolated from a human donor with alopecia areata. In nucleotides, the CDR3 is TGTGCCAGCAGCCGCGCGGAGCTGTTTTTT. It codes for CASSRAELFF.